This TCR beta chain comes out of a study of somatic mutations in cytotoxic T cells in rheumatoid arthritis. Study summary: Sorting by flow gave nearly 100% purity for some V beta antibody-stained T-cell populations, including V beta1+ cells sequenced for TCRB.

Remarks on this clone: The antigen remains unidentified.

Profiling relied on immunoSEQ multiplex PCR, and the TCRdb table lists in-frame clones only, not all of them. The profile shows approximately 20,000 clones, about 80% of them singletons. CDR3 length: 15 amino acids. Germline V CDR1 and CDR2: SQVTM, ANQGSEA. Deletions cut 0 bases from V and 4 bases from J, with 14 bases between. Using positive magnetic bead selection on an AutoMACS, CD4+ and CD8+ cells were isolated, after which their purity was checked by flow cytometry. Study-level results: No correction for multiple comparisons was applied to the slight TRBV07 underrepresentation in rheumatoid arthritis patients. Per patient, the largest CD8+ clone was found to exceed 20% of CD8+ cells in 8 of 65 cases.

This sequence originates from a woman aged 45 to 65 in good health. Sequencing was carried out using CD8+ T cells sorted from blood. This chain uses TRBV29-1 with TRBJ2-3, with a weak D call TRBD1 (5 bases). CDR3 protein: CSVEEGQNPADTQYF. As DNA, the CDR3 is TGCAGCGTTGAAGAGGGGCAGAACCCCGCAGATACGCAGTATTTT.